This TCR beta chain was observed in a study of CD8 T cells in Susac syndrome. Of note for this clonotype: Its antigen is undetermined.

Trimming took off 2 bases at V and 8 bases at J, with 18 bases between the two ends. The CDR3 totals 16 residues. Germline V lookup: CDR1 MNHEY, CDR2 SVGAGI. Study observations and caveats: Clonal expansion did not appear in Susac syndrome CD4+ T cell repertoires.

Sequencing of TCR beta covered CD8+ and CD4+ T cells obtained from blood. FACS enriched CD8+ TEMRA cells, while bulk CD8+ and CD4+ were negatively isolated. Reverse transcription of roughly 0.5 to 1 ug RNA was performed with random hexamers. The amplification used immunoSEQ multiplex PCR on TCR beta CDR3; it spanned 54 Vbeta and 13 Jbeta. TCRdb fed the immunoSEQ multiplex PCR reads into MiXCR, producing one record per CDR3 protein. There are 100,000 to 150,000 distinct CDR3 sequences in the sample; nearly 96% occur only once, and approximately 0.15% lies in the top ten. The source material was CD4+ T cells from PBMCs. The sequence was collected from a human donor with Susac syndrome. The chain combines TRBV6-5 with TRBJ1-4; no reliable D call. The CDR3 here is CASSYDTAGRGEKLFF. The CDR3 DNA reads TGTGCCAGCAGTTACGACACAGCGGGCCGAGGGGAAAAACTGTTTTTT.